The entry that follows covers one T cell receptor (beta chain) sequence. The authors ran a second PCR of 7 to 11 cycles using a sample-barcoded 5' primer and a J-beta primer mix. One entry per CDR3 protein, called by TCRdb with MiXCR from the 5' RACE reads. Of approximately 1.5 million distinct CDR3 sequences listed, roughly 32% were seen once; the top ten hold around 11%. The sample comes from a study of blood T cells in healthy people across ages. Germline values: CDR1 SGHRS, CDR2 YFSETQ. The CDR3 sequence is 16 residues long. V lost 0 bases and J lost 7, with 19 bases in between. The gene calls are TRBV5-1 and TRBJ1-2, with D perhaps TRBD1 (5 bases). Sequenced material: blood. The sequence derives from a woman aged 30 to 39 in good health. CDR3 in amino acids: CASSLVEGQPPRGYTF. CDR3 coding DNA: TGCGCCAGCAGCTTGGTAGAAGGACAACCACCGCGTGGCTACACCTTC.